This TCR beta chain emerged from a study of shared T cell receptors in the human thymus. The repertoire was sequenced with immunoSEQ multiplex PCR; TCRdb's copy has only in-frame clones and lacks some. The sample consists of hundreds of thousands of clones, about 87% of them appearing once. The CDR3 sequence is 17 residues long. V shed 4 bases and J shed 0 bases, with 13 bases lying between them. Germline-derived CDR1 and CDR2 are LNHDA and SQIVND (reference sequence). These records were also assigned to another study, of human thymus T cells. That publication notes: It was from resections taken during corrective heart surgery that the thymus tissue came.

Sequencing used thymocytes. This TCR came from a boy younger than two with a congenital heart defect. The chain employs TRBV19 and TRBJ1-6; D is ambiguous. The DNA of the CDR3 is TGTGCCAGTAGTACTGGTTCCGCGAGCTCCTATAATTCACCCCTCCACTTT. It encodes CASSTGSASSYNSPLHF.